The entry below gives a single TCR beta chain sequence along with its context. Its antigen remains unidentified. This specimen belongs to a study of cytomegalovirus exposure and HLA in healthy donors. Across the whole study: As released early, the data held about 85 million unique TCRs from HLA-typed donors. Overall study findings and caveats: The investigators catalogued 150 or so TCR beta chains as cytomegalovirus-associated.

The V and J ends lost 4 bases and 4 bases respectively, with 2 bases between them. The CDR3 is 11 residues long. The germline V gene has CDR1 SGHKS and CDR2 YYEKEE (reference sequence). PCR used 60 Vbeta primers and 13 Jbeta primers. This table comes from immunoSEQ multiplex PCR, and its TCRdb copy is limited to in-frame clones, with some not included. The sample lists approximately 76,000 clones; roughly 85% were seen once. The sequence derives from a young man in good health and CMV-seronegative. Sequenced sample: PBMCs. The J gene is TRBJ1-4, the V gene TRBV5-5, with unresolved D. The CDR3 spells CASSLNEKLFF. The DNA for the CDR3 is TGTGCCAGCAGCCTTAATGAAAAACTGTTTTTT.